The present TCR beta chain was sequenced within a study of blood T cell repertoires in COVID-19 (TCRdb year 2020). Regarding the complete study: Samples covering the acute and convalescent phases of COVID-19 were provided by collaborators in the United States, Italy and Spain. The material from the prospective study consisted of cDNA or gDNA derived from T cells, B-cell-depleted T cells, or PBMCs. Deeply sampled blood TCRbeta repertoires from subjects exposed to, actively infected with, or recovered from COVID-19 were included in the dataset. The repertoires were made available in a free public database intended to serve as a resource for research on the immune response to SARS-CoV-2. The samples were drawn from the first 160 participants of the ongoing ImmuneRACE study and from 1,254 subjects provided by 6 global collaborators. Nearly every sample came with metadata listing a de-identified subject ID, COVID-19 status, age in years and sex. HLA class I and class II types, where available, came from metadata supplied by the sample provider rather than from assay-based typing. Findings and caveats that apply to the study as a whole: The quantity of clinical and demographic metadata differed by source and by participant and was supplied without curation.

By share, this clone ranks as medium-sized (0.01 to 0.1%). There is no known antigen for this receptor. Base quality data are lacking; no much larger clone is found one base away. CDR1 MNHNS and CDR2 SASEGT are derived from the germline V gene. V was cut back by 3 bases and J by 4 bases, leaving a gap of 14 bases between them. The CDR3 contains 15 residues, cysteine and phenylalanine counted. Just the 45-base CDR3 DNA is kept, in frame starting at base 1. Each collaborating institution followed its own protocols to collect whole blood in K2EDTA tubes. For TCRbeta analysis, collaborators shipped samples in one of three forms: frozen whole blood, isolated PBMCs, or DNA extracted from either of those sample types. TCRbeta CDR3 regions were amplified from genomic DNA using the immunoSEQ Assay, a bias-controlled multiplex PCR. Per the source publication's procedure: The number of nucleated cells in each sample was estimated from the amplification of reference gene primers within the assay. Sequence reads were collapsed and filtered to measure the absolute abundance of every unique TCRbeta CDR3 rearrangement. For each sample, productive Simpson clonality was calculated as the square root of Simpson's diversity index over productive rearrangements. Not all clones reach the TCRdb copy of this immuneACCESS table, which keeps in-frame sequences only. Checked studies attribute under half of the gap to unresolved V genes and leave the rest unexplained. The V and J calls and clone size are taken from that table; D and trimming were inferred from the DNA. In all, the sample holds about 110,000 clones, and 71% of those were seen once. The ten largest clones capture 0.9% of the sample.

Sequencing was performed on peripheral blood. The sequence was obtained from a human donor with acute or convalescent COVID-19. The donor label of this sample is uncertain. Rearrangement joined TRBV6-1 to TRBJ2-3; the D region possibly corresponds to TRBD2 (6 bases align). The nucleotide sequence reads as follows: TGTGCCAGCAGTGAGGTGGGCGGAGGGGCAGATACGCAGTATTTT. It specifies CASSEVGGGADTQYF.